Each of the 24 T cell receptor beta chains below was sequenced from the same sample in a study of identical twins. TCRdb used MiXCR to reprocess the 5' RACE reads, holding one entry per CDR3 protein. This table holds about 220,000 distinct CDR3 sequences, over 5.5% found once. Separately, the same data were catalogued under a study of T cells expressing NK-cell markers.

Sequenced input: CD8+ T cells sorted from blood. Receptor source: a woman under 30 in good health.

A few counts support this clonotype. The chain joins TRBV20-1 to TRBJ2-3, with 7 bases fitting TRBD1. Per the germline V gene, CDR1 is DFQATT and CDR2 is SNEGSKA (reference sequence). Trimming took 6 bases from V and 0 from J; bases not matched to a gene: 3. The CDR3 has 13 residues. The CDR3: CSAKTGSTDTQYF. CDR3 DNA: TGCAGTGCCAAGACAGGGAGCACAGATACGCAGTATTTT.

This clonotype has at least ten counts. This chain joins TRBV12-3 or TRBV12-4 and TRBJ2-3; TRBD2 aligns across 10 bases. V gave up 4 bases and J gave up 6 bases; unmatched junction bases: 7. The CDR3 has 15 residues. CDR3 nucleotide sequence: TGTGCCAGCAGTTGGGGGACTAGCGCCTGGGATACGCAGTATTTT. Its translation: CASSWGTSAWDTQYF.

This clonotype was detected many times. V usage is TRBV29-1 and J usage is TRBJ2-1; D may be TRBD2 (6 bases). Germline V lookup: CDR1 SQVTM, CDR2 ANQGSEA. Trimming left V 4 bases short and J 6 bases short, with 19 bases between. The CDR3 is 15 amino acids. The CDR3 DNA is TGCAGCGTTGCTATTAGCGGCAGAAGCCCCAATGAGCAGTTCTTC. Its translation is CSVAISGRSPNEQFF.

This rearrangement joins TRBV11-2 to TRBJ2-1; D possibly corresponds to TRBD2 (5 bases). Germline lookup yields CDR1 SGHAT and CDR2 FQNNGV. V dropped 4 bases and J dropped 5 bases, with 21 bases sitting between them. This CDR3 has 17 amino acids. The CDR3 region has the DNA TGTGCCAGCAGCTCGCGAAAGTATAGGACTTACAACAATGAGCAGTTCTTC. This codes for CASSSRKYRTYNNEQFF.

Ten or more counts support this clonotype. The genes are TRBV27 and TRBJ2-7, with D tentatively TRBD1 (5 bases). The CDR3 covers 12 residues. CDR1 is MNHEY and CDR2 is SMNVEV in the germline V gene (reference sequence). Trimming pared 3 bases from V and 4 bases from J, leaving 7 bases between. The CDR3 is CASSFAGYEQYF. The DNA of the CDR3 is TGTGCCAGCAGTTTTGCAGGGTACGAGCAGTACTTC.

This chain connects TRBV27 to TRBJ2-3; 11 positions match TRBD2. The CDR3 runs to 15 residues. Unmatched junction bases numbered 10, after V lost 5 bases and J lost 9 bases. CDR1 MNHEY and CDR2 SMNVEV come from the germline V gene (reference sequence). The CDR3 loop is CASSRTSGLIFTQYF. CDR3 DNA: TGTGCCAGCAGTCGGACTAGCGGGCTGATTTTCACGCAGTATTTT.

This clonotype was observed a handful of times. The genes are TRBV7-8 and TRBJ1-1; possible D gene TRBD1, 5 bases. CDR3 size: 13 residues. The V end lost 4 bases, the J end lost 5 bases, and 11 bases lay between the germline ends. The V gene's germline CDR1 is SGHVS and CDR2 FQNEAQ. CDR3 residues: CASSSNWGTEAFF. The CDR3 bases are TGTGCCAGCAGCTCAAACTGGGGGACTGAAGCTTTCTTT.

At least ten counts were recorded for this clonotype. The gene calls are TRBV11-2 and TRBJ2-1; maybe TRBD1 (6 bases). V lost 5 bases to trimming and J lost 5 bases, with 10 bases between them. CDR1 SGHAT and CDR2 FQNNGV come from the germline V gene. The CDR3 is 13 residues long. The CDR3 coding sequence is TGTGCCAGCAGCAGGACAGCAAACAATGAGCAGTTCTTC. Translation: CASSRTANNEQFF.

The sample holds a few counts of this clonotype. The chain links TRBV9 to TRBJ1-4; no reliable D call. The CDR3 loop spans 15 amino acids. Trimming removed 0 bases from V and 8 bases from J, with 14 bases in between. Germline V gives CDR1 SGDLS, CDR2 YYNGEE. The CDR3 loop is CASSVDGGPVEKLFF. In DNA form, the CDR3 reads TGTGCCAGCAGCGTAGATGGAGGGCCGGTAGAAAAACTGTTTTTT.

There are a few counts of this clonotype. The chain has TRBV4-3 and TRBJ2-1; TRBD2 agrees at 8 bases. V dropped 0 bases and J dropped 8; count of bases not matched to a gene: 12. Per the germline V gene, CDR1 is LGHNA and CDR2 is YSLEER. This CDR3 has 17 amino acids. The CDR3 loop is CASSQERASGLDYEQFF. The CDR3 DNA is TGCGCCAGCAGCCAAGAAAGGGCTAGCGGGTTAGATTATGAGCAGTTCTTC.

This clonotype occurred a few times. The chain combines TRBV29-1 with TRBJ2-1, with 9 nucleotides matching TRBD2. J gave up 2 bases and V 4 bases, and 9 bases lay outside the gene matches. The germline V gene has CDR1 SQVTM and CDR2 ANQGSEA. The CDR3 spans 16 residues. The CDR3 sequence is CSVGGAGGLTYNEQFF. The CDR3, as DNA: TGCAGCGTTGGAGGGGCGGGGGGGCTGACCTACAATGAGCAGTTCTTC.

V and J are TRBV11-2 and TRBJ2-1; D call uncertain. Germline V CDR1 and CDR2: SGHAT, FQNNGV. The CDR3 sequence is 15 residues long. V was cut by 3 bases and J by 6 bases, with 15 bases left in between. The CDR3 DNA sequence: TGTGCCAGCAGCTTGTCTCCCGAAGGTCCCAATGAGCAGTTCTTC. Amino acid sequence: CASSLSPEGPNEQFF.

About this clonotype itself: The junction and the germline gene differ at one end; a read error may be behind it. The chain couples TRBV5-1 to TRBJ2-1, with TRBD2 matching over 9 bases. CDR1 and CDR2 from the germline V gene are SGHRS and YFSETQ. There are 14 residues in the CDR3. CDR3 DNA: TGCGCCAGCAGCTGGCGGGGGGGGATGAATGAGAAGTTCTTC. This gives the protein CASSWRGGMNEKFF.

In this sample, this clonotype turned up a few times. The J gene is TRBJ2-3, the V gene TRBV3-1; 7 bases map to TRBD2. Germline V gives CDR1 LGHDT, CDR2 YNNKEL (reference sequence). After removal of 7 bases from V and 5 bases from J, the junction contained 9 bases not matched to a gene. The CDR3 consists of 14 residues. This chain's CDR3 is CASTLAGEGDTQYF. In DNA, the CDR3 is TGTGCCAGCACCCTTGCGGGAGAAGGAGATACGCAGTATTTT.

Notes on this clonotype: The junction shows a germline mismatch at one end, possibly a read error. The chain combines TRBV12-3 or TRBV12-4 with TRBJ2-2; TRBD2 is a possible D gene (5 bases). There are 11 residues in the CDR3. The CDR3 sequence: CASSGTGELSF. The CDR3 DNA reads TGTGCCAGCAGTGGCACCGGGGAGCTGTCTTTT.

The table lists this clonotype with many counts. The rearrangement uses TRBV3-1 and TRBJ1-1, with 8 bases matching TRBD1. CDR3 size: 16 residues. With 5 bases clipped from V and 4 bases from J, the junction kept 12 bases outside the gene matches. Germline loops: CDR1 LGHDT, CDR2 YNNKEL (reference sequence). CDR3 residues: CASSYPVDRVGTEAFF. The CDR3 nucleotides read TGTGCCAGCAGCTACCCGGTGGACAGGGTTGGCACTGAAGCTTTCTTT. The variable domain in full, with the rest retrieved from reference TRBV3-1 and TRBJ1-1, is DTAVSQTPKYLVTQMGNDKSIKCEQNLGHDTMYWYKQDSKKFLKIMFSYNNKELIINETVPNRFSPKSPDKAHLNLHINSLELGDSAVYFCASSYPVDRVGTEAFFGQGTRLTVV.

This clonotype showed up just a few times. The chain combines TRBV6-5 with TRBJ2-5, with TRBD1 matching over 8 bases. The germline V gene has CDR1 MNHEY and CDR2 SVGAGI. The length of the CDR3 is 15 residues. The V gene end was trimmed by 2 bases and the J gene end by 4 bases; junction bases not matched to a gene: 6. CDR3 residues: CASSYPGQGGETQYF. Here the CDR3 DNA reads TGTGCCAGCAGTTACCCTGGACAGGGCGGAGAGACCCAGTACTTC.

This clonotype was found a few times. The chain combines TRBV20-1 with TRBJ2-5; possible D gene TRBD1, 5 bases. The CDR3 is made up of 16 amino acids. Trimming stripped 5 bases from V and 4 bases from J, with 23 bases between. The V gene's germline CDR1 is DFQATT and CDR2 SNEGSKA (reference sequence). The CDR3 spells CSALELEPQGIETQYF. The CDR3 region has the DNA TGCAGTGCTCTAGAGTTAGAACCGCAGGGAATAGAGACCCAGTACTTC.

The gene calls are TRBV20-1 and TRBJ2-7; a possible D gene is TRBD2 (6 bases). CDR3 size: 15 residues. In germline, CDR1 is DFQATT, CDR2 SNEGSKA (reference sequence). Trimming took off 0 bases at V and 0 bases at J, with 12 bases between the two ends. As DNA, the CDR3 is TGCAGTGCTAGAGATAGAGGGAGGAGCTCCTACGAGCAGTACTTC. Protein: CSARDRGRSSYEQYF.

The genes are TRBV7-9 and TRBJ2-5, with 9 nucleotides matching TRBD2. Germline lookup yields CDR1 SEHNR and CDR2 FQNEAQ (reference sequence). This CDR3 region has 15 residues. V was clipped by 4 bases and J by 2 bases; unmatched bases: 5. This CDR3 reads CASSSRLAEQETQYF. For the CDR3, the DNA is TGTGCCAGCAGCTCGAGACTAGCGGAACAAGAGACCCAGTACTTC. Combining the CDR3 with reference TRBV7-9 and TRBJ2-5 gives the whole variable domain DTGVSQNPRHKITKRGQNVTFRCDPISEHNRLYWYRQTLGQGPEFLTYFQNEAQLEKSRLLSDRFSAERPKGSFSTLEIQRTEQGDSAMYLCASSSRLAEQETQYFGPGTRLLVL.

This clonotype came up many times. This chain's CDR3 is CAWSGVGEAFF. The DNA for the CDR3 is TGTGCCTGGAGTGGCGTAGGGGAAGCTTTCTTT. This chain joins TRBV30 and TRBJ1-1, with D hard to call. Germline CDR1 and CDR2: GTSNPN and SVGIG (reference sequence). The CDR3 length is 11 residues. Trimming shortened V by 1 base and J by 8 bases, and 8 bases separated the two germline ends.

V usage is TRBV7-9 and J usage is TRBJ2-5; the match to TRBD1 covers 10 bases. Trimming took 5 bases from V and 0 from J; bases not matched to a gene: 9. This CDR3 has 17 residues. The germline V gene has CDR1 SEHNR and CDR2 FQNEAQ (reference sequence). This CDR3 reads CASSPKSGTGDQETQYF. In DNA, the CDR3 is TGTGCCAGCAGCCCCAAGTCCGGGACAGGGGACCAAGAGACCCAGTACTTC.

This chain uses TRBV15 with TRBJ2-7; possibly TRBD1 for D (5 bases). The CDR3 totals 15 residues. Germline V lookup: CDR1 LNHNV, CDR2 YYDKDF (reference sequence). With 1 base removed from V and 1 base from J, the gap between germline ends came to 11 bases. The CDR3 region is CATSRAEGASYEQYF. DNA for the CDR3: TGTGCCACCAGCAGAGCGGAAGGGGCTTCCTACGAGCAGTACTTC.

This clonotype was recorded many times. The V call is TRBV20-1, the J call TRBJ2-3; D may be TRBD2 (6 bases). The germline V gene encodes CDR1 DFQATT and CDR2 SNEGSKA (reference sequence). V was cut by 6 bases and J by 4 bases, with 17 bases left in between. The CDR3 is made up of 14 amino acids. This chain's CDR3 is CSAERPSESDTQYF. The CDR3 DNA reads as TGCAGTGCCGAGAGGCCTAGCGAATCAGATACGCAGTATTTT.